The clone carrying this T cell receptor beta chain came up a few times. V was cut by 5 bases and J by 4 bases, with 14 bases left in between. CDR3 length equals 14 residues. The germline CDR1 and CDR2 sequences are DFQATT and SNEGSKA (reference sequence). The data belong to a study of blood T cells in healthy people across ages. With a J-beta primer mix and a sample-barcoded 5' primer, a second PCR ran about 7 to 12 cycles. TCRdb itself ran the 5' RACE reads through MiXCR, one entry per CDR3 protein. The data show about 1 million distinct CDR3 sequences, less than 25% seen once. These data were likewise used in another study, on T cells of mothers and their children. That publication notes: All donors were healthy and Caucasian; they were a few mothers and their six children. When mothers and children were related, their normalized repertoire overlap, which was always slightly higher, did not differ significantly from that of unrelated pairs.

V usage is TRBV20-1 and J usage is TRBJ1-4; D gene unclear. This TCR was sampled from a girl aged 2 to 10 in good health. The sequencing sample was made of blood. This CDR3 reads CSALASDSNEKLFF. CDR3 nucleotides: TGCAGTGCTCTCGCCTCGGATAGTAATGAAAAACTGTTTTTT.